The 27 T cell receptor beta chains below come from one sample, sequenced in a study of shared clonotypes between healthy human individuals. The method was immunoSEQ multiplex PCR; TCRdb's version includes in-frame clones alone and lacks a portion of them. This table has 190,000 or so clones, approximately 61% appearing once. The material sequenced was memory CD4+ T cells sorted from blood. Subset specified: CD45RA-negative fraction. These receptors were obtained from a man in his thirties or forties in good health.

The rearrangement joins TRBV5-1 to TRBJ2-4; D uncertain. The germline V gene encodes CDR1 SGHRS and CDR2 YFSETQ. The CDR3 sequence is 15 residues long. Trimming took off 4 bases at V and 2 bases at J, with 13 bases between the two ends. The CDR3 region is CASSLSGVSKNIQYF. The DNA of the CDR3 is TGCGCCAGCAGCCTAAGTGGGGTGTCCAAAAACATTCAGTACTTC.

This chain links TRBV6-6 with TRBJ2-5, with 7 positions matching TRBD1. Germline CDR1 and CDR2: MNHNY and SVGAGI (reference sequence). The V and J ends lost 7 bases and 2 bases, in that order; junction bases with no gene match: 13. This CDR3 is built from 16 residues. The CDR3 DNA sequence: TGTGCCAGCACCTCCCGACAGGGCAGGGATCAAGAGACCCAGTACTTC. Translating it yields CASTSRQGRDQETQYF.

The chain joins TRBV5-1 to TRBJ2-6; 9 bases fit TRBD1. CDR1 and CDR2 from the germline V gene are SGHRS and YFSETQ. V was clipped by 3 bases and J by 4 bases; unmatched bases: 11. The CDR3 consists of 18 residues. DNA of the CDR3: TGCGCCAGCAGCTCGCCGGGACAGGGAACATCAGGGGCCAACGTCCTGACTTTC. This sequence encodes CASSSPGQGTSGANVLTF.

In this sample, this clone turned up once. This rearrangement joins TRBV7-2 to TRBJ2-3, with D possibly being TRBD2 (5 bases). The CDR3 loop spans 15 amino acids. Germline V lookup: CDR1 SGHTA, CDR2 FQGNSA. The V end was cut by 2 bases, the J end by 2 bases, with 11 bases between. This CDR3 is CASSLNGLATDTQYF. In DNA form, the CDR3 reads TGTGCCAGCAGCTTAAACGGGCTAGCCACAGATACGCAGTATTTT.

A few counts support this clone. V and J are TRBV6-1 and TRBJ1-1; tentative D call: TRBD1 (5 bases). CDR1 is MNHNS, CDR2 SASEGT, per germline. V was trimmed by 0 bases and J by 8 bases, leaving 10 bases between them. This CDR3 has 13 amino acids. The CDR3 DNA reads TGTGCCAGCAGTGAAGCGTACAGGTCAGAAGCTTTCTTT. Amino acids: CASSEAYRSEAFF.

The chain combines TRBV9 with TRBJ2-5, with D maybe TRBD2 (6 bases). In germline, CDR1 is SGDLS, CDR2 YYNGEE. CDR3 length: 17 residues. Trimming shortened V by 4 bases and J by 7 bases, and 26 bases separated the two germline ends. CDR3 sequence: CASSPRGGSGPNRTQYF. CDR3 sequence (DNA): TGTGCCAGCAGCCCCCGTGGAGGGTCGGGCCCCAATCGGACCCAGTACTTC.

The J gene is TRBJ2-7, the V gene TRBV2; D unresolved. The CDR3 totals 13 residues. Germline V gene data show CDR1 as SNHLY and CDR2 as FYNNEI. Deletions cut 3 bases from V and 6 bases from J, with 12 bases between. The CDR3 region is CASSDRLPPEQYF. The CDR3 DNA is TGTGCCAGCAGTGATAGGCTACCTCCCGAGCAGTACTTC.

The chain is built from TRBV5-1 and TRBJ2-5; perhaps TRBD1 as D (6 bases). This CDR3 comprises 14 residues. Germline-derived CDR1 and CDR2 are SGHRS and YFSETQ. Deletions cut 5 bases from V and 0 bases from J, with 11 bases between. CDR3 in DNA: TGCGCCAGCAGAAACGGACAGAACCAAGAGACCCAGTACTTC. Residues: CASRNGQNQETQYF.

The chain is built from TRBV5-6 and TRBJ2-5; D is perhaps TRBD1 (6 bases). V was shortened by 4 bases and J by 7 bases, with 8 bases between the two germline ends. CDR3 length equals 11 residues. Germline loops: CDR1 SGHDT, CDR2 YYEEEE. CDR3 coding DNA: TGTGCCAGCAGCCGAGGGGGGACCCAGTACTTC. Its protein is CASSRGGTQYF.

The CDR3 reads CASGFGLAGGTGTDTQYF. The CDR3 DNA sequence: TGTGCCAGCGGATTTGGACTAGCGGGAGGGACGGGCACAGATACGCAGTATTTT. The rearrangement joins TRBV2 to TRBJ2-3; 15 bases fit TRBD2. The V segment lost 8 bases and the J segment 1 base; nucleotides outside the gene matches: 10. Germline lookup yields CDR1 SNHLY and CDR2 FYNNEI. There are 18 residues in the CDR3.

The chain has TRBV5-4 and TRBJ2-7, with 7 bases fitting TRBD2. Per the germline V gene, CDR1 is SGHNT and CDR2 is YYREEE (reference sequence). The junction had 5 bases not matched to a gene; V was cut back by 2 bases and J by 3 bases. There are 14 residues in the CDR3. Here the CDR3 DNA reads TGTGCCAGCAGCTTCGGGACTACAAACTACGAGCAGTACTTC. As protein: CASSFGTTNYEQYF. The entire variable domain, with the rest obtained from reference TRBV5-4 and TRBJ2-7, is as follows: ETGVTQSPTHLIKTRGQQVTLRCSSQSGHNTVSWYQQALGQGPQFIFQYYREEENGRGNFPPRFSGLQFPNYSSELNVNALELDDSALYLCASSFGTTNYEQYFGPGTRLTVT.

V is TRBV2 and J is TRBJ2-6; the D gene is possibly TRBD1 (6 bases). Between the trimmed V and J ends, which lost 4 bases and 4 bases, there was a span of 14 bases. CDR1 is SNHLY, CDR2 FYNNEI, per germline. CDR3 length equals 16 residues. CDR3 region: CASSARNRVGANVLTF. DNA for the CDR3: TGTGCCAGCAGTGCCAGGAACAGGGTGGGGGCCAACGTCCTGACTTTC.

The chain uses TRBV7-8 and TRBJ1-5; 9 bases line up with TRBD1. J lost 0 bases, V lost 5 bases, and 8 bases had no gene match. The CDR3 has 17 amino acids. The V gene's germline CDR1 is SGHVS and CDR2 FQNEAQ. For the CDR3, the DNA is TGTGCCAGCAGCCTGGGACAGGGAATCATTAGCAATCAGCCCCAGCATTTT. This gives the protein CASSLGQGIISNQPQHF.

The CDR3 nucleotides read TGCAGTGCTAAGAAGGGCGACGAGCAGTACTTC. Its protein is CSAKKGDEQYF. V usage is TRBV20-1 and J usage is TRBJ2-7; no clear D gene. The CDR3 extends over 11 amino acids. Trimming shortened V by 4 bases and J by 5 bases, and 9 bases separated the two germline ends. In germline, CDR1 is DFQATT, CDR2 SNEGSKA (reference sequence).

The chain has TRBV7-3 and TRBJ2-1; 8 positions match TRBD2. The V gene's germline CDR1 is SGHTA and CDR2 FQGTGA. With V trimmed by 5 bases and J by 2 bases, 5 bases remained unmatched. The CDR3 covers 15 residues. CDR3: CASSQLAVTYNEQFF. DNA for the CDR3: TGTGCCAGCAGCCAACTAGCGGTTACCTACAATGAGCAGTTCTTC.

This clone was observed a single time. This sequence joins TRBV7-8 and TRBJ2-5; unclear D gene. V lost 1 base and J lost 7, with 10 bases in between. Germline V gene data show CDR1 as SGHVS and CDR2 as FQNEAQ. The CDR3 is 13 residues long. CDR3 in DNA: TGTGCCAGCAGCTTAGTCCTTTTAGGGACCCAGTACTTC. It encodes CASSLVLLGTQYF. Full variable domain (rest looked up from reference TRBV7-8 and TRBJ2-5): GAGVSQSPRYKVAKRGQDVALRCDPISGHVSLFWYQQALGQGPEFLTYFQNEAQLDKSGLPSDRFFAERPEGSVSTLKIQRTQQEDSAVYLCASSLVLLGTQYFGPGTRLLVL.

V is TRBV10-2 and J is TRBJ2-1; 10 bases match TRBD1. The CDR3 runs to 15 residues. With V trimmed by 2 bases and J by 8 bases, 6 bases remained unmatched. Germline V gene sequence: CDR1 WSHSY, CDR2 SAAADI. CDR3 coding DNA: TGCGCCAGCAGTGAGGACAGGGGGCATGGGGATGAGCAGTTCTTC. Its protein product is CASSEDRGHGDEQFF.

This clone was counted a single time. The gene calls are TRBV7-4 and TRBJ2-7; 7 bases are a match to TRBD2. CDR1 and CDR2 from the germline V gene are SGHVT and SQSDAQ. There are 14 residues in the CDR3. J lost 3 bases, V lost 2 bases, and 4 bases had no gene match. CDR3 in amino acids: CASSLTSGIYEQYF. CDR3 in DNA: TGTGCCAGCAGCTTAACAAGCGGGATCTACGAGCAGTACTTC. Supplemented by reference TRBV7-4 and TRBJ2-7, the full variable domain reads GAGVSQSPRYKVAKRGRDVALRCDSISGHVTLYWYRQTLGQGSEVLTYSQSDAQRDKSGRPSGRFSAERPERSVSTLKIQRTEQGDSAVYLCASSLTSGIYEQYFGPGTRLTVT.

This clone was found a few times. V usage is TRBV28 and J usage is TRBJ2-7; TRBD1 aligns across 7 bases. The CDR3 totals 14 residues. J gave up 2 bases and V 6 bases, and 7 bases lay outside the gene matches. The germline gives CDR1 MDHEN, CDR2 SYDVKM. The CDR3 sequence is CASRTGQSAYEQYF. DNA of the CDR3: TGTGCCAGCAGAACGGGACAGTCGGCCTACGAGCAGTACTTC.

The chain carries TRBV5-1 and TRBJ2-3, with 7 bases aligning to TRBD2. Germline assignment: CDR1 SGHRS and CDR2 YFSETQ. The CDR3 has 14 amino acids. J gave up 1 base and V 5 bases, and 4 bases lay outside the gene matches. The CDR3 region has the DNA TGCGCCAGCAGGGTAAGCGGGGGCACAGATACGCAGTATTTT. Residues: CASRVSGGTDTQYF.

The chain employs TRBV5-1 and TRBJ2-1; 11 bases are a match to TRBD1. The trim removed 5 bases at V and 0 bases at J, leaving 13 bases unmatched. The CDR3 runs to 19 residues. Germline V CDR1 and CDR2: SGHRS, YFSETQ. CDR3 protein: CASRPGQGVLPSSYNEQFF. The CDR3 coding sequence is TGCGCCAGCAGACCGGGACAGGGGGTGCTTCCTAGCTCCTACAATGAGCAGTTCTTC.

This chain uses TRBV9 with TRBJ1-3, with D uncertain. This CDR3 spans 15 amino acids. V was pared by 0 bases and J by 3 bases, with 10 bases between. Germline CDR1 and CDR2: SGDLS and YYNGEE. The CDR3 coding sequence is TGTGCCAGCAGCGTAGGACCCGACATTGGAAACACCATATATTTT. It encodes CASSVGPDIGNTIYF.

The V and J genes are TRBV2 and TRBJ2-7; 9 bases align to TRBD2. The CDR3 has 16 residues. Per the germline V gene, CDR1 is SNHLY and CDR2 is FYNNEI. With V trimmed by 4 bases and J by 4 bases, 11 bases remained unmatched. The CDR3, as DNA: TGTGCCAGCAGTGGCCGGAAAATGGGACTAGCATACGAGCAGTACTTC. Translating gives CASSGRKMGLAYEQYF.

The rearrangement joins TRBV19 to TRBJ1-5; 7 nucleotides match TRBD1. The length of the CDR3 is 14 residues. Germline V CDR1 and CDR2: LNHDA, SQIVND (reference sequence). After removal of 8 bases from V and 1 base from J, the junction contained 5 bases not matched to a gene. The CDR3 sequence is CASSLGGSNQPQHF. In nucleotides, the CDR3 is TGTGCCAGTTCTCTAGGGGGCAGCAATCAGCCCCAGCATTTT.

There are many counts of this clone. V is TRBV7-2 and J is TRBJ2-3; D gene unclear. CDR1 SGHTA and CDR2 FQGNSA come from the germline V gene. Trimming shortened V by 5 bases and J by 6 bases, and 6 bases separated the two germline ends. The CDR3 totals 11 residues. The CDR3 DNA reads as TGTGCCAGCAGCCGACGGGATACGCAGTATTTT. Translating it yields CASSRRDTQYF.

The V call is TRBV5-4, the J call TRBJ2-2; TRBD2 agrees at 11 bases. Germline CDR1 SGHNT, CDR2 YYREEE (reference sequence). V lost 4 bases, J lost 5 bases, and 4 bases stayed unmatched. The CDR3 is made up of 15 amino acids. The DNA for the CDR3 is TGTGCCAGCAGCGCACTAGCGGGAGAAACCGGGGAGCTGTTTTTT. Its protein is CASSALAGETGELFF.

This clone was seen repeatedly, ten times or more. The DNA of the CDR3 is TGTGCCTGGTGGGTAGGCAGGGGAATCGGTGGCTACACCTTC. Encoded protein: CAWWVGRGIGGYTF. The rearrangement joins TRBV30 to TRBJ1-2; TRBD1 is a possible D gene (6 bases). CDR3 length: 14 amino acids. Trimming removed 5 bases at V and 7 bases at J, with 20 bases between. Germline V gene data show CDR1 as GTSNPN and CDR2 as SVGIG (reference sequence).